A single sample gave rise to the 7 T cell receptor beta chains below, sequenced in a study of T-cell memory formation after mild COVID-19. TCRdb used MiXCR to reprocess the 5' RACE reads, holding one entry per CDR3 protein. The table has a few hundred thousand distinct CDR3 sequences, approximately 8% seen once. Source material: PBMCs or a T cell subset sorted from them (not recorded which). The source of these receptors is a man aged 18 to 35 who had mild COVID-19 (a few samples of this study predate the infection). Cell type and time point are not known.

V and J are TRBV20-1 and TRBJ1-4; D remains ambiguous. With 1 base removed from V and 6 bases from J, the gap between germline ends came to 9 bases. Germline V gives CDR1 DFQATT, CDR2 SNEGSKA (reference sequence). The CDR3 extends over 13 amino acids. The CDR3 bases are TGCAGTGCTAGAGCCCCCTGGGATGAAAAACTGTTTTTT. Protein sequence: CSARAPWDEKLFF.

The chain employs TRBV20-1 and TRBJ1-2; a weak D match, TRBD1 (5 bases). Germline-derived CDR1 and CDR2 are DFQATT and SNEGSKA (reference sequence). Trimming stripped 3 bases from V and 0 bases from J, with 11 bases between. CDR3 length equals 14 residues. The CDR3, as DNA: TGCAGTGCTAGTTCGGGACCGGCTAACTATGGCTACACCTTC. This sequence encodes CSASSGPANYGYTF.

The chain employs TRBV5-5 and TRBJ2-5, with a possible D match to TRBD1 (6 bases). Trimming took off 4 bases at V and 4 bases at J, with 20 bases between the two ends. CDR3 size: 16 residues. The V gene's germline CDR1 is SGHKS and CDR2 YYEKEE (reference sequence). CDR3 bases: TGTGCCAGCAGCCGGACCAGGGGCGGAGGTGGAGAGACCCAGTACTTC. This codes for CASSRTRGGGGETQYF. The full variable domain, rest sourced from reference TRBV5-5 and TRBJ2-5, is DAGVTQSPTHLIKTRGQQVTLRCSPISGHKSVSWYQQVLGQGPQFIFQYYEKEERGRGNFPDRFSARQFPNYSSELNVNALLLGDSALYLCASSRTRGGGGETQYFGPGTRLLVL.

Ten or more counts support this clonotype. The CDR3, as DNA: TGTGCCAGCATTCCCCCCCAGGGTGGCACTGAAGCTTTCTTT. The encoded protein is CASIPPQGGTEAFF. The V gene is TRBV6-5, the J gene TRBJ1-1; D possibly corresponds to TRBD1 (5 bases). CDR1 and CDR2 (germline): MNHEY, SVGAGI. The length of the CDR3 is 14 residues. Between the trimmed V and J ends, which lost 7 bases and 4 bases, there was a span of 16 bases.

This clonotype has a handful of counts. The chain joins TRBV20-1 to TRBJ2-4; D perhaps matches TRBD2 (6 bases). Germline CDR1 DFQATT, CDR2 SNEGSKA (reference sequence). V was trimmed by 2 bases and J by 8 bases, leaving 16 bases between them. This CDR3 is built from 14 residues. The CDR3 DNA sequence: TGCAGTGCTAGATCCCAGGTGAGGAGGGACATTCAGTACTTC. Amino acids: CSARSQVRRDIQYF.

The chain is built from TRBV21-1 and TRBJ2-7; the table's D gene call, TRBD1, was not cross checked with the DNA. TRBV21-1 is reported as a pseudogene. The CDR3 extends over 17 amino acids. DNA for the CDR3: TGTGCCAGCAGAAGAAGAGCCCCCCATAGGAGCTCCTACGAGCAGTACGTC. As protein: CASRRRAPHRSSYEQYV.

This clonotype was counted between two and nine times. The CDR3 bases are TGTGCCACCAGCAGGGTACAGGGGGACACTGAAGCTTTCTTT. Protein sequence: CATSRVQGDTEAFF. This chain joins TRBV15 and TRBJ1-1; 8 bases agree with TRBD1. The CDR3 sequence is 14 residues long. V trimming: 3 bases; J trimming: 3 bases; junction bases outside the gene matches: 3. The germline gives CDR1 LNHNV, CDR2 YYDKDF (reference sequence).